The text below deals with one T cell receptor (beta chain). Which antigen it targets is not known. No much larger clone is present one base from it, and per-base qualities are unavailable. This entry comes from a study of PD-1 blockade in mismatch repair-deficient tumors (dated by TCRdb to 2016 to 2017). Background on the whole study: Between late 2013 and 2016, the trial enrolled 86 consecutive patients with about a dozen types of mismatch repair-deficient cancer, all of whom had received prior treatment and were progressing. Deep sequencing of TCR CDR3 regions was used to track tumor-associated T cell clones in peripheral blood of patients responding to PD-1 blockade.

Libraries came from the immunoSEQ multiplex PCR assay. Drawn from immuneACCESS, this table holds only the in-frame rearrangements with V and J called that TCRdb kept. Clones are partly lost; checked studies trace under half to an unresolved V gene and leave the rest unexplained. This sample is represented by roughly 120,000 clones; about nine tenths of them were singletons. Approximately 10% of the sample goes to the ten largest clones. For each enrolled patient, mismatch repair deficiency was established using either polymerase chain reaction or immunohistochemistry. TCR sequencing was carried out for a few patients who responded to pembrolizumab therapy. In the phase II trial, pembrolizumab PD-1 blockade was tested prospectively in advanced mismatch repair-deficient cancers, no matter which tissue of origin the cancers came from. Peripheral blood T cell samples were collected serially, before PD-1 blockade began and at several time points afterward. Blood sampling times were reported as weeks after the first pembrolizumab dose.

Germline trimming: 5 bases from V, 3 bases from J; junction bases outside gene matches: 7. The CDR3 holds 16 amino acids from the cysteine to the phenylalanine. Left in the record is the CDR3 DNA by itself, 48 bases read in frame from the first base. Per the germline V gene (reference sequence), LNHDA is the CDR1 and SQIVND is the CDR2. General study outcomes and caveats: Rapid expansion after pembrolizumab followed by contraction, generally before radiologic responses, was shown by tumor-resident clones, which were often undetectable in blood before treatment.

Material: peripheral blood, obtained roughly 70 weeks after starting pembrolizumab. The chain uses TRBV19 and TRBJ2-3; TRBD2 aligns with 11 central bases. The sequence came from an adult with mismatch repair-deficient cancer. The CDR3 here reads CASSPELAGGTDTQYF. The nucleotide sequence reads as follows: TGTGCCAGTAGTCCGGAGCTAGCGGGAGGAACAGATACGCAGTATTTT.